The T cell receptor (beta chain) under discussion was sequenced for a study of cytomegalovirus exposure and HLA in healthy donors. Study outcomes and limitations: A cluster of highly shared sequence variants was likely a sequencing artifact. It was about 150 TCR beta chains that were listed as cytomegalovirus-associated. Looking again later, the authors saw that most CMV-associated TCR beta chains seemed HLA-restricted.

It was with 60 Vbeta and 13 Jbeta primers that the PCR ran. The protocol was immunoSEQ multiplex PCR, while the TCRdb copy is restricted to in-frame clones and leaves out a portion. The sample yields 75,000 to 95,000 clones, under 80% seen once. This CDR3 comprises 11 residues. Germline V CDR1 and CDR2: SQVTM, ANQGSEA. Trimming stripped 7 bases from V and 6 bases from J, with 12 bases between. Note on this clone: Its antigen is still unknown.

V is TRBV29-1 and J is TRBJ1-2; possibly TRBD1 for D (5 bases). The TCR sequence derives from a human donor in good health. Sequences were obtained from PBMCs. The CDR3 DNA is TGCAGCGCGGCGGACACGGATGGCTACACCTTC. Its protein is CSAADTDGYTF.